This is a list of T cell receptor beta chains from one sample in a study of T-cell memory formation after mild COVID-19. TCRdb analysed the 5' RACE reads with MiXCR anew, one entry per CDR3 protein. Among tens of thousands of distinct CDR3 sequences, about 14% were seen once, and the ten largest hold under 35%. The source material was PBMCs or a T cell subset sorted from them (not recorded which). The source of these receptors is an adult woman who had mild COVID-19 (a few samples of this study predate the infection). Cell type and time point are not known. The CDR3 runs from the conserved cysteine through the conserved F or W. The D gene is left open where the match is weak. Expanded clones are given a class, and other clones once, few, many or no size at all.

CDR3 DNA,CDR3 protein,clone size,J gene,V gene,D gene
TGCAGCGTTGATTCGGGGGGGACCTACGAGCAGTACTTC,CSVDSGGTYEQYF,few,TRBJ2-7,TRBV29-1,TRBD2
TGTGCCACTCGGACTAGCGGGAGCACCGGGGAGCTGTTTTTT,CATRTSGSTGELFF,NA,TRBJ2-2,TRBV24-1,TRBD2
TGTGCCAGCATACCAGGGATAGCGGCCACTCCGGATACGCAGTATTTT,CASIPGIAATPDTQYF,NA,TRBJ2-3,TRBV12-3/TRBV12-4,NA
TGTGCCAGCAGCTTAGGAGGGAATGAGCAGTACTTC,CASSLGGNEQYF,few,TRBJ2-7,TRBV11-2,NA
TGCGCCAGCAGCCCATACGGACTAGCGGGAGTTGGGAACACCGGGGAGCTGTTTTTT,CASSPYGLAGVGNTGELFF,NA,TRBJ2-2,TRBV4-3,TRBD2
TGTGCCAGCAGCTTAGGTTTCTCCTACGAGCAGTACTTC,CASSLGFSYEQYF,NA,TRBJ2-7,TRBV7-3,NA
TGTGCCAGCCGACACCGGGACAGGTCCACAGATACGCAGTATTTT,CASRHRDRSTDTQYF,few,TRBJ2-3,TRBV11-2,TRBD1
TGCGCCAGCAGCTTGGTCGAAGCGGGGCTCACAGATACGCAGTATTTT,CASSLVEAGLTDTQYF,NA,TRBJ2-3,TRBV5-1,TRBD2
TGTGCCAGCAGTTTATCTAGCGGGGGGTACAATGAGCAGTTCTTC,CASSLSSGGYNEQFF,NA,TRBJ2-1,TRBV27,TRBD2
TGTGCCAGCAGCCCTGGGTATGAGCAGTTCTTC,CASSPGYEQFF,NA,TRBJ2-1,TRBV7-6,NA
TGCGCCAGCAGCTCCCCCCCGGGGGCCTCACAAGAGACCCAGTACTTC,CASSSPPGASQETQYF,few,TRBJ2-5,TRBV5-1,NA
TGTGCCAGTAGTATCTCGGGGTCAAATAGCAATCAGCCCCAGCATTTT,CASSISGSNSNQPQHF,few,TRBJ1-5,TRBV19,NA
TGTGCCAGCAGCTCGGGACTAGCGGGGCATGAAGGGACCCAGTACTTC,CASSSGLAGHEGTQYF,few,TRBJ2-5,TRBV7-9,TRBD2
TGCAGCGTTGAAAACTTTCGGGGGGCCTCAGCTTCCCGGTACAATGAGCAGTTCTTC,CSVENFRGASASRYNEQFF,few,TRBJ2-1,TRBV29-1,NA
TGTGCCAGCAGCCGACCGGGCGGGAGCGGGTACTTC,CASSRPGGSGYF,once,TRBJ2-7,TRBV27,TRBD2
TGCGCCAGCAGCCAATATGAACAGGGACTCTACATCTACAATGAGCAGTTCTTC,CASSQYEQGLYIYNEQFF,NA,TRBJ2-1,TRBV4-3,NA
TGTGCCAGCAGACGGACAGGGGGCACTGGAAACACCATATATTTT,CASRRTGGTGNTIYF,few,TRBJ1-3,TRBV6-5,TRBD1
TGTGCCACCAGTGATGACTGGAGTGGTGAAGCTTTCTTT,CATSDDWSGEAFF,NA,TRBJ1-1,TRBV24-1,NA
TGTGCCAGCAGTTCCGGGACAGGGGAAGCTTTCTTT,CASSSGTGEAFF,few,TRBJ1-1,TRBV7-6,TRBD1
TGCGCCAGCAGCCAACAGACAGCGGCGAGCTCCTACGAGCAGTACTTC,CASSQQTAASSYEQYF,NA,TRBJ2-7,TRBV4-1,NA
TGTGCCAGTAGTGTCCAGGGGTTTGGCAATGAGCAGTTCTTC,CASSVQGFGNEQFF,NA,TRBJ2-1,TRBV19,NA
TGCGCCAGCAGCTCGAGGACTCGACAGGGAGGACGAACAGATACGCAGTATTTT,CASSSRTRQGGRTDTQYF,NA,TRBJ2-3,TRBV5-1,NA
TGCAGTGCTAGAGATCCCAGGGGCCGGAACATTCAGTACTTC,CSARDPRGRNIQYF,many,TRBJ2-4,TRBV20-1,NA
TGCAGCGTTGAGCTCCGAGGAGGCTACGAGCAGTACTTC,CSVELRGGYEQYF,NA,TRBJ2-7,TRBV29-1,NA
TGTGCTAGTGGTTTGGGGACAGGGGCACACAATGAGCAGTTCTTC,CASGLGTGAHNEQFF,few,TRBJ2-1,TRBV12-5,TRBD1
TGCAGTGCTAGAGGACTAGCGGACCTAACAAGCTCCTACGAGCAGTACTTC,CSARGLADLTSSYEQYF,few,TRBJ2-7,TRBV20-1,TRBD2
TGCGCCAGCAGCCAAGATCGCCCTATACTCTCCTACAATGAGCAGTTCTTC,CASSQDRPILSYNEQFF,NA,TRBJ2-1,TRBV4-3,NA